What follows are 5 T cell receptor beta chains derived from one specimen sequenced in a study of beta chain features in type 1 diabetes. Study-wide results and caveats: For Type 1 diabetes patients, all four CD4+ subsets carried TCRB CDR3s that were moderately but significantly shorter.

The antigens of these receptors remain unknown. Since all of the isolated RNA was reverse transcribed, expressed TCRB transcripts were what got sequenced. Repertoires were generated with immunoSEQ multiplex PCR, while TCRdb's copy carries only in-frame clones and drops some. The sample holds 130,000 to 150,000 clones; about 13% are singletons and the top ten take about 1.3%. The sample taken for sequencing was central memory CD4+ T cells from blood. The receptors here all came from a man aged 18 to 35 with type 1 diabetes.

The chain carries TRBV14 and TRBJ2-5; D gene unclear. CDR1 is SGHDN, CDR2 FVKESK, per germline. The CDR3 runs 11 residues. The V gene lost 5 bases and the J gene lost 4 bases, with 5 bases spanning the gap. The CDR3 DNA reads TGTGCCAGCAGCGCCAGAGAGACCCAGTACTTC. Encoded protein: CASSARETQYF.

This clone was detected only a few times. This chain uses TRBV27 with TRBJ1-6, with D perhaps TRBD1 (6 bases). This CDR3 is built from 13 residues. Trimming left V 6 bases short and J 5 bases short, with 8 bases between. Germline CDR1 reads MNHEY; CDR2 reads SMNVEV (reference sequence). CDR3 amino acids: CASRGQNNSPLHF. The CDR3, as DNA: TGTGCCAGCAGAGGACAGAATAATTCACCCCTCCACTTT.

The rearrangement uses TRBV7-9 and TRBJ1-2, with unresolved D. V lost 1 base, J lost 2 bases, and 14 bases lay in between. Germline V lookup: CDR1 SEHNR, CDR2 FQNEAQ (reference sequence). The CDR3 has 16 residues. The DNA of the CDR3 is TGTGCCAGCAGCTTAGGAGGTACAGTCCCAAACTATGGCTACACCTTC. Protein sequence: CASSLGGTVPNYGYTF.

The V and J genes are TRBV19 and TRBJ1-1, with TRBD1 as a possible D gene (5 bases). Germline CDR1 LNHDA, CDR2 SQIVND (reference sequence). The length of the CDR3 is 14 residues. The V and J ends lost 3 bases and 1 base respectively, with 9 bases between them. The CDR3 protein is CASSIQQANTEAFF. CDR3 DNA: TGTGCCAGTAGTATCCAACAGGCGAACACTGAAGCTTTCTTT.

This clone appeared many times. CDR3 residues: CSAPSPNYGYTF. The CDR3 DNA reads as TGCAGCGCCCCGTCCCCAAACTATGGCTACACCTTC. The chain carries TRBV29-1 and TRBJ1-2; D gene unclear. The CDR3 sequence is 12 residues long. Germline V gene sequence: CDR1 SQVTM, CDR2 ANQGSEA. The V gene lost 7 bases and the J gene lost 2 bases, with 11 bases spanning the gap.